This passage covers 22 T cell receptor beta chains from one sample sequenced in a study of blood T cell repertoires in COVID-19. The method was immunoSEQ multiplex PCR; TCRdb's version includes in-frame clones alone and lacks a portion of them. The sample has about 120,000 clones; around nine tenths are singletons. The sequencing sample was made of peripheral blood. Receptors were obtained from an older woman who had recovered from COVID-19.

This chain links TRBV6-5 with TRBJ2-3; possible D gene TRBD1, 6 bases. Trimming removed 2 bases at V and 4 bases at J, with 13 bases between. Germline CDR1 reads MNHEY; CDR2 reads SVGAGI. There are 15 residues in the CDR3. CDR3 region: CASSYAGVESDTQYF. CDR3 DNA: TGTGCCAGCAGTTACGCAGGGGTGGAGTCAGATACGCAGTATTTT.

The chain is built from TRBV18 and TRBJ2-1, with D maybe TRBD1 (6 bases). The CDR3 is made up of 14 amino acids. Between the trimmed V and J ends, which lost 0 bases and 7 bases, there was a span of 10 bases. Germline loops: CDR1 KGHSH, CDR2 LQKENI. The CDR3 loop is CASSPPQGPNEQFF. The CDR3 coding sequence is TGTGCCAGCTCACCACCGCAGGGGCCTAATGAGCAGTTCTTC.

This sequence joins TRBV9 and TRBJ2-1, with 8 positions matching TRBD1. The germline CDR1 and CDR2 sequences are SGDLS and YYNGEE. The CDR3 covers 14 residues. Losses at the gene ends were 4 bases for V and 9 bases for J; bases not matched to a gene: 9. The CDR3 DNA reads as TGTGCCAGCAGCTCCTTCACAGGGGGAGGTGAGCAGTTCTTC. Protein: CASSSFTGGGEQFF.

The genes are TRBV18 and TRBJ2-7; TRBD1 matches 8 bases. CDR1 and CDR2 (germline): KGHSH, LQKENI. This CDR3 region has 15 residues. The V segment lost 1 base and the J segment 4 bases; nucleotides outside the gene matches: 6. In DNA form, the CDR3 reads TGTGCCAGCTCACCACAGGACAGGGTTATTTACGAGCAGTACTTC. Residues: CASSPQDRVIYEQYF.

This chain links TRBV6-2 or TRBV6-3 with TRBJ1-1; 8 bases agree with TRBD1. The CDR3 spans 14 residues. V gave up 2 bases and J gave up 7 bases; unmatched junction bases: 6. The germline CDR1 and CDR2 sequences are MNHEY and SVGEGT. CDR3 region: CASSYPGGFGEAFF. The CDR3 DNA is TGTGCCAGCAGTTACCCAGGGGGCTTTGGTGAAGCTTTCTTT.

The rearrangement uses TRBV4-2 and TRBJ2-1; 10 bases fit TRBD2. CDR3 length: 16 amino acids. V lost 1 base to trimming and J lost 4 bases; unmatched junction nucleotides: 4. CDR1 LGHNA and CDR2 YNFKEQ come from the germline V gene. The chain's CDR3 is CASSQVTSGKYNEQFF. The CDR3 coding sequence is TGTGCCAGCAGCCAAGTCACTAGCGGGAAGTACAATGAGCAGTTCTTC.

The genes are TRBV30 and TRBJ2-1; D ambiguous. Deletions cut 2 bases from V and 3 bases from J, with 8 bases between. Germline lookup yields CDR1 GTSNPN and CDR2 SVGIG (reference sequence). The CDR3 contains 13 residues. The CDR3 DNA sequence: TGTGCCTGGAGTCCTTCCTTCTACAATGAGCAGTTCTTC. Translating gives CAWSPSFYNEQFF.

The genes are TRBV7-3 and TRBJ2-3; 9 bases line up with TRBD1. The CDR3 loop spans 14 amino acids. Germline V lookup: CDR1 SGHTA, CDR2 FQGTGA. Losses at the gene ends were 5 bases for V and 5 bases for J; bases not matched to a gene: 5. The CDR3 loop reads CASSIQGAGDTQYF. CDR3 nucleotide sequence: TGTGCCAGCAGCATACAGGGGGCAGGAGATACGCAGTATTTT.

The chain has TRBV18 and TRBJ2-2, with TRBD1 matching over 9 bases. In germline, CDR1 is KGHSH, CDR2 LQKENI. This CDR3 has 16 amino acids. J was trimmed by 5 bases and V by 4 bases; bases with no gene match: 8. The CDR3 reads CASSRSSGQGTGELFF. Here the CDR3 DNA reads TGTGCCAGCTCACGCTCCTCCGGACAGGGGACCGGGGAGCTGTTTTTT. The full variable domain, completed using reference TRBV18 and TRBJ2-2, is NAGVMQNPRHLVRRRGQEARLRCSPMKGHSHVYWYRQLPEEGLKFMVYLQKENIIDESGMPKERFSAEFPKEGPSILRIQQVVRGDSAAYFCASSRSSGQGTGELFFGEGSRLTVL.

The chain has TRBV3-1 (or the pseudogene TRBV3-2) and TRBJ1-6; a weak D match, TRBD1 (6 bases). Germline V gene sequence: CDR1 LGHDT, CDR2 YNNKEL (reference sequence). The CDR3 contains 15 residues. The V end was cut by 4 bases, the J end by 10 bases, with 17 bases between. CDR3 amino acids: CASSPYRAAGSPLHF. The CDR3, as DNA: TGTGCCAGCAGCCCATACAGGGCGGCGGGCTCACCCCTCCACTTT.

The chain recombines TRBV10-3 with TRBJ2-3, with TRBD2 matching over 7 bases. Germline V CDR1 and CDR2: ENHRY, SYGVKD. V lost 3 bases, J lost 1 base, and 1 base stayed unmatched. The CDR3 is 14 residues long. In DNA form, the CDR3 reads TGTGCCATCAGTGACACTAGCGGCACAGATACGCAGTATTTT. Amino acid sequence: CAISDTSGTDTQYF.

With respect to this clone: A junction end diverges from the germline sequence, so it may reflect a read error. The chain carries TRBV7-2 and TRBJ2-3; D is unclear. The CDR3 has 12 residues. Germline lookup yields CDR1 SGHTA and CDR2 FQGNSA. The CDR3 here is CASGFPLGTQYF. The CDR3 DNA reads TGTGCCAGCGGCTTCCCCCTTGGCACGCAGTATTTT.

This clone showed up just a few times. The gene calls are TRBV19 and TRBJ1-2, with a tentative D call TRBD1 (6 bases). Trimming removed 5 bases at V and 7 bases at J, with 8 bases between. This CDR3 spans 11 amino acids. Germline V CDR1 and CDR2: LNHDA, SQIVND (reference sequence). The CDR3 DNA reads TGTGCCAGTAGTCAACAGGGTGGCTACACCTTC. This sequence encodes CASSQQGGYTF.

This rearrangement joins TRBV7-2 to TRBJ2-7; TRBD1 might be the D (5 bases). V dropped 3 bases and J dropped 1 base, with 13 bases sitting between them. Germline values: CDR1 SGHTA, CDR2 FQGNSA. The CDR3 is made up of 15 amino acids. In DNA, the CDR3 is TGTGCCAGCAGCTTTTTAGGTGACAGATCCTACGAGCAGTACTTC. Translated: CASSFLGDRSYEQYF.

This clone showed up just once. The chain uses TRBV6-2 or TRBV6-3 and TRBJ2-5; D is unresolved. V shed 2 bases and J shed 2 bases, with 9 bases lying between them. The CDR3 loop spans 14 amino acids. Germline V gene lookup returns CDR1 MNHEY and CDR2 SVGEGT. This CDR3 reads CASSYPTGQETQYF. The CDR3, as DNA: TGTGCCAGCAGTTACCCGACCGGGCAAGAGACCCAGTACTTC.

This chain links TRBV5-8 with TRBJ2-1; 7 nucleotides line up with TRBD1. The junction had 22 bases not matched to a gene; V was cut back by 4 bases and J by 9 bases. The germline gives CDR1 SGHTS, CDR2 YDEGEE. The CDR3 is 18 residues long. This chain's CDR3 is CASSRLIPGTDTYGEQFF. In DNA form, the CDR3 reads TGTGCCAGCAGCCGTTTAATCCCCGGGACAGATACCTACGGTGAGCAGTTCTTC.

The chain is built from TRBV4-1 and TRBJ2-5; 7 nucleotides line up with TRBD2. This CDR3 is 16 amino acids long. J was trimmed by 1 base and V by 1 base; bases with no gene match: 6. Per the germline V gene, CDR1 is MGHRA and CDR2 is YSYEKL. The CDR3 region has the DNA TGCGCCAGCAGCCAAGGGACCGGGACTACCCAAGAGACCCAGTACTTC. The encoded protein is CASSQGTGTTQETQYF.

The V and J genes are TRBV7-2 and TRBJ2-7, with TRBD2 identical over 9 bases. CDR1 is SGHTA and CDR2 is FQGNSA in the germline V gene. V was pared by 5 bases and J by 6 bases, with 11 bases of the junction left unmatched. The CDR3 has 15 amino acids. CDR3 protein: CASSPQGTSSLEQYF. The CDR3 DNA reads TGTGCCAGCAGCCCCCAGGGGACTAGCTCCCTCGAGCAGTACTTC. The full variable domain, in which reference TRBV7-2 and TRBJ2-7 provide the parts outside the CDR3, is GAGVSQSPSNKVTEKGKDVELRCDPISGHTALYWYRQSLGQGLEFLIYFQGNSAPDKSGLPSDRFSAERTGGSVSTLTIQRTQQEDSAVYLCASSPQGTSSLEQYFGPGTRLTVT.

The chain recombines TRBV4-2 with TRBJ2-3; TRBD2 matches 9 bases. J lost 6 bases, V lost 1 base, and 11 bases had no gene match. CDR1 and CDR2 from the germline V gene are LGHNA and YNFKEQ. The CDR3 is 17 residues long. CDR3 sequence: CASSQVASSGRSDTQYF. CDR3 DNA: TGTGCCAGCAGCCAAGTAGCGAGTAGCGGGAGATCGGATACGCAGTATTTT.

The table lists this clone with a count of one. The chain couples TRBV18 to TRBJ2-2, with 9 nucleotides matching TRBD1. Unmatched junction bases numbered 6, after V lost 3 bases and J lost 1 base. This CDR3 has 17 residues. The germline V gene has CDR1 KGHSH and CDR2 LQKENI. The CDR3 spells CASSPGQGLGNTGELFF. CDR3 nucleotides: TGTGCCAGCTCACCGGGACAGGGACTGGGGAACACCGGGGAGCTGTTTTTT.

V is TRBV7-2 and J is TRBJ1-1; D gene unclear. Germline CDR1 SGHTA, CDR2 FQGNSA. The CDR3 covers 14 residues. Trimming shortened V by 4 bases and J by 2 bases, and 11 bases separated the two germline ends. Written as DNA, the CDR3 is TGTGCCAGCAGCTCATTACAGAGTAACACTGAAGCTTTCTTT. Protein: CASSSLQSNTEAFF. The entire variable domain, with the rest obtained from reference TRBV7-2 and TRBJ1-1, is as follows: GAGVSQSPSNKVTEKGKDVELRCDPISGHTALYWYRQSLGQGLEFLIYFQGNSAPDKSGLPSDRFSAERTGGSVSTLTIQRTQQEDSAVYLCASSSLQSNTEAFFGQGTRLTVV.

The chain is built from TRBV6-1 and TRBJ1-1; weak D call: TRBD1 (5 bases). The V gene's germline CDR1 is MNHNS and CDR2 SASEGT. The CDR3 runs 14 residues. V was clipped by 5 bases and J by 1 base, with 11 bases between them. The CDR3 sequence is CASSPPRENTEAFF. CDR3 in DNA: TGTGCCAGCAGTCCACCCAGGGAGAACACTGAAGCTTTCTTT.